Listed here is a single T cell receptor (beta chain). The data originate from a study of blood T cell repertoires in COVID-19. The wider study: COVID-19 samples, acute and convalescent, were from the United States, Italy and Spain. Sources were T cells, B-cell-depleted T cells, or PBMCs; the material itself was cDNA or gDNA.

In the source study's methods: Reference gene primer amplification in the assay estimated nucleated cell counts. TCRdb's table, derived via immunoSEQ multiplex PCR, lists solely in-frame clones and lacks some. V, J and clone size are taken as reported in that table, and D and trimming were inferred from the DNA itself. The table includes around 100,000 clones, around 83% detected once. The CDR3 extends over 16 amino acids. The V gene's germline CDR1 is SGHTA and CDR2 FQGNSA. V lost 1 base to trimming and J lost 6 bases, with 15 bases between them. The TCR sequence derives from a middle-aged man with acute or convalescent COVID-19. Material: peripheral blood. The chain employs TRBV7-2 and TRBJ2-2; no definite D call. DNA of the CDR3: TGTGCCAGCAGCTTAGAGCCCCGGTCTGTCGCCGGGGAGCTGTTTTTT. It codes for CASSLEPRSVAGELFF.